A single TCR beta chain is shown here with its context. Its matching antigen is unknown. Germline-derived CDR1 and CDR2 are ENHRY and SYGVKD. Trimming stripped 3 bases from V and 8 bases from J, with 10 bases between. The CDR3 covers 12 residues. These data originate in a study of T cell repertoires and HLA-DP antigens. Overall study context: Alloantigens: one with one groove difference and one with about ten differences versus self.

The table came from immunoSEQ multiplex PCR; TCRdb's copy has only in-frame clones and leaves some out. The repertoire includes around 70,000 clones, about four fifths of them detected once, and about 1.6% sits in the top ten. The sequenced sample was CD4+ T cells from PBMCs. This chain uses TRBV10-3 with TRBJ1-1; D unresolved. The receptor comes from a man between 60 and 75 years old in good health and CMV-seronegative. The DNA of the CDR3 is TGTGCCATCAGTGATTCGCAGTACGAAGCTTTCTTT. It encodes CAISDSQYEAFF.